Each of the 27 T cell receptor beta chains below was sequenced from the same sample in a study of T cell responses to AZD1222 COVID-19 vaccine. Libraries were prepared by immunoSEQ multiplex PCR; TCRdb keeps only in-frame clonotypes and omits some of them. The table shows more than 150,000 clones, with 91% occurring only once. The sample was peripheral blood, taken on day 0 of AZD1222 vaccination. Receptors were obtained from an adult in good health.

The rearrangement uses TRBV5-1 and TRBJ1-5; D unclear. The V gene lost 0 bases and the J gene lost 1 base, with 5 bases spanning the gap. The germline CDR1 and CDR2 sequences are SGHRS and YFSETQ. This CDR3 has 14 residues. CDR3 sequence: CASSLEPSNQPQHF. CDR3 bases: TGCGCCAGCAGCTTGGAACCGAGCAATCAGCCCCAGCATTTT. Looking up the rest from reference TRBV5-1 and TRBJ1-5 gives the full variable domain: KAGVTQTPRYLIKTRGQQVTLSCSPISGHRSVSWYQQTPGQGLQFLFEYFSETQRNKGNFPGRFSGRQFSNSRSEMNVSTLELGDSALYLCASSLEPSNQPQHFGDGTRLSIL.

The chain carries TRBV19 and TRBJ1-5; 11 nucleotides agree with TRBD1. Looked up from germline, CDR1 is LNHDA and CDR2 is SQIVND (reference sequence). Trimming at V came to 5 bases and at J to 6 bases, leaving 6 bases not matched to a gene. The CDR3 spans 15 residues. CDR3 loop: CASSFRTGGGQPQHF. CDR3 coding DNA: TGTGCCAGTAGTTTCCGGACAGGGGGCGGTCAGCCCCAGCATTTT.

This CDR3 reads CASTPRPGIAYEQYF. In DNA, the CDR3 is TGTGCCAGCACCCCCAGGCCGGGAATCGCCTACGAGCAGTACTTC. This chain connects TRBV6-5 to TRBJ2-7; tentatively, D is TRBD2 (5 bases). In germline, CDR1 is MNHEY, CDR2 SVGAGI. CDR3 length: 15 amino acids. Trimming stripped 7 bases from V and 2 bases from J, with 18 bases between.

The rearrangement joins TRBV28 to TRBJ2-4; D gene ambiguous. The germline V gene encodes CDR1 MDHEN and CDR2 SYDVKM. CDR3 length: 15 amino acids. Trimming pared 4 bases from V and 3 bases from J, leaving 13 bases between. DNA of the CDR3: TGTGCCAGCAGTTCATTAGGGTCCTACAAAAACATTCAGTACTTC. The encoded protein is CASSSLGSYKNIQYF.

The chain has TRBV7-8 and TRBJ2-1; no firm D call. The V end was cut by 0 bases, the J end by 0 bases, with 6 bases between. Germline V gives CDR1 SGHVS, CDR2 FQNEAQ. The CDR3 extends over 15 amino acids. This chain's CDR3 is CASSLALHSYNEQFF. The CDR3 coding sequence is TGTGCCAGCAGCTTAGCGCTTCACTCCTACAATGAGCAGTTCTTC.

The V and J genes are TRBV7-9 and TRBJ2-1; 9 positions match TRBD2. Germline values: CDR1 SEHNR, CDR2 FQNEAQ (reference sequence). Trimming removed 1 base from V and 15 bases from J; junction bases left unmatched: 7. This CDR3 has 13 amino acids. CDR3 bases: TGTGCCAGCAGCTTAGTTTCGCGGGAGGGCCCGTTCTTC. Translating it yields CASSLVSREGPFF.

This clone was observed once. The rearrangement joins TRBV3-1 (or the pseudogene TRBV3-2) to TRBJ2-4, with 13 positions matching TRBD2. The J segment lost 3 bases and the V segment lost 3 bases, leaving 17 bases of the junction unmatched. This CDR3 spans 21 amino acids. CDR1 LGHDT and CDR2 YNNKEL come from the germline V gene (reference sequence). For the CDR3, the DNA is TGTGCCAGCAGCCAGAGGCTTAGGACTAGCGGGAGTTGGGGCTTCAAAAACATTCAGTACTTC. As protein: CASSQRLRTSGSWGFKNIQYF.

With regard to this clone: One junction end disagrees with the germline gene, perhaps due to a read error. This chain joins TRBV7-2 and TRBJ2-1, with D possibly matching TRBD2 (6 bases). The germline CDR1 and CDR2 sequences are SGHTA and FQGNSA. The CDR3 contains 14 residues. The DNA of the CDR3 is TGTGCCAGCAGCTTAGGTCTTCTGGGGGGACCAAACCTCTTC. Its translation is CASSLGLLGGPNLF.

The chain is built from TRBV11-2 and TRBJ2-7; D may be TRBD2 (5 bases). V gave up 0 bases and J gave up 0 bases, with 15 bases separating them. Germline V lookup: CDR1 SGHAT, CDR2 FQNNGV. The length of the CDR3 is 17 residues. The CDR3 loop is CASSLDRGGPSSYEQYF. CDR3 DNA sequence: TGTGCCAGCAGCTTAGATCGAGGAGGACCCTCCTCCTACGAGCAGTACTTC. The full variable domain, its missing parts supplied by reference TRBV11-2 and TRBJ2-7, is EAGVAQSPRYKIIEKRQSVAFWCNPISGHATLYWYQQILGQGPKLLIQFQNNGVVDDSQLPKDRFSAERLKGVDSTLKIQPAKLEDSAVYLCASSLDRGGPSSYEQYFGPGTRLTVT.

The chain has TRBV29-1 and TRBJ2-7; D is unclear. Germline-derived CDR1 and CDR2 are SQVTM and ANQGSEA. The CDR3 has 11 residues. Deletions cut 6 bases from V and 0 bases from J, with 6 bases between. Written as DNA, the CDR3 is TGCAGCGTCCGGTCCTCCTACGAGCAGTACTTC. Its translation: CSVRSSYEQYF.

V usage is TRBV28 and J usage is TRBJ1-3, with TRBD1 as a possible D gene (5 bases). V lost 1 base and J lost 7, with 11 bases in between. The CDR3 contains 14 residues. Germline CDR1 and CDR2: MDHEN and SYDVKM. DNA of the CDR3: TGTGCCAGCAGTTTATCCGCCAAGGGGAACACCATATATTTT. Its protein is CASSLSAKGNTIYF.

The rearrangement uses TRBV5-5 and TRBJ1-1; D is perhaps TRBD1 (6 bases). The CDR3 has 14 residues. V was cut by 4 bases and J by 1 base, with 11 bases left in between. Germline V gene sequence: CDR1 SGHKS, CDR2 YYEKEE (reference sequence). The CDR3 loop reads CASSQGQSNTEAFF. The CDR3 coding sequence is TGTGCCAGCAGCCAAGGACAGTCGAACACTGAAGCTTTCTTT.

V gene TRBV28 combines with J gene TRBJ1-2; no clear D. The CDR3 length is 13 residues. Germline loops: CDR1 MDHEN, CDR2 SYDVKM. The V gene lost 6 bases and the J gene lost 7 bases, with 15 bases spanning the gap. CDR3 residues: CASREDAVGGYTF. The CDR3 bases are TGTGCCAGCAGAGAGGACGCGGTTGGTGGCTACACCTTC.

The chain is built from TRBV14 and TRBJ2-2; D is possibly TRBD1 (6 bases). V dropped 5 bases and J dropped 5 bases, with 18 bases sitting between them. Germline assignment: CDR1 SGHDN and CDR2 FVKESK. This CDR3 contains 16 residues. CDR3 nucleotide sequence: TGTGCCAGCAGCTACACGGCAGGGGACACTACCGGGGAGCTGTTTTTT. It is translated as CASSYTAGDTTGELFF.

This clone has only a few counts. The chain couples TRBV18 to TRBJ2-7; tentatively, D is TRBD1 or TRBD2 (5 bases each). V lost 11 bases, J lost 5 bases, and 16 bases lay in between. In germline, CDR1 is KGHSH, CDR2 LQKENI. This CDR3 has 12 residues. The CDR3 DNA follows: TGTGCCTCCGGGGCCGGAGCCAACGAGCAGTACTTC. Translation: CASGAGANEQYF.

This clone was seen once. The chain recombines TRBV5-1 with TRBJ2-3; D is ambiguous. The CDR3 is 12 amino acids. Germline V CDR1 and CDR2: SGHRS, YFSETQ. V lost 7 bases and J lost 3, with 9 bases in between. CDR3 region: CASSLLTDTQYF. The DNA of the CDR3 is TGCGCCAGCTCACTCCTTACAGATACGCAGTATTTT. The complete variable domain, with remaining parts taken from reference TRBV5-1 and TRBJ2-3, reads KAGVTQTPRYLIKTRGQQVTLSCSPISGHRSVSWYQQTPGQGLQFLFEYFSETQRNKGNFPGRFSGRQFSNSRSEMNVSTLELGDSALYLCASSLLTDTQYFGPGTRLTVL.

The chain recombines TRBV10-2 with TRBJ1-1; D uncertain. CDR3 size: 17 residues. Germline assignment: CDR1 WSHSY and CDR2 SAAADI. V gave up 6 bases and J gave up 3 bases, with 23 bases separating them. CDR3 region: CASRGGRTGFRDTEAFF. CDR3 sequence (DNA): TGCGCCAGCAGAGGAGGCAGGACGGGTTTTAGGGACACTGAAGCTTTCTTT.

Here the CDR3 DNA reads TGTGCCTGGAGCACGGGGCAGGGCCTAGCCAAAAACATTCAGTACTTC. This translates into CAWSTGQGLAKNIQYF. V gene TRBV30 combines with J gene TRBJ2-4; D possibly uses TRBD1 or TRBD2 (5 bases each). This CDR3 spans 16 amino acids. The V end lost 3 bases, the J end lost 0 bases, and 15 bases lay between the germline ends. CDR1 and CDR2 from the germline V gene are GTSNPN and SVGIG (reference sequence). The variable domain in full, with the rest retrieved from reference TRBV30 and TRBJ2-4, is SQTIHQWPATLVQPVGSPLSLECTVEGTSNPNLYWYRQAAGRGLQLLFYSVGIGQISSEVPQNLSASRPQDRQFILSSKKLLLSDSGFYLCAWSTGQGLAKNIQYFGAGTRLSVL.

The V call is TRBV18, the J call TRBJ2-1; no reliable D call. Germline V gives CDR1 KGHSH, CDR2 LQKENI. V gave up 0 bases and J gave up 3 bases, with 3 bases separating them. The CDR3 is 13 amino acids. The CDR3 DNA follows: TGTGCCAGCTCACCACCCGTCTACAATGAGCAGTTCTTC. It yields the protein CASSPPVYNEQFF.

This clone appeared a single time. This chain links TRBV7-9 with TRBJ2-3; 7 bases are a match to TRBD2. V trimming: 2 bases; J trimming: 5 bases; junction bases outside the gene matches: 10. CDR1 is SEHNR, CDR2 FQNEAQ, per germline (reference sequence). CDR3 length: 16 residues. The CDR3 region has the DNA TGTGCCAGCAGCTTATGGGCTGGGGGACTACTAGATACGCAGTATTTT. Translation: CASSLWAGGLLDTQYF. Full variable domain (rest looked up from reference TRBV7-9 and TRBJ2-3): DTGVSQNPRHKITKRGQNVTFRCDPISEHNRLYWYRQTLGQGPEFLTYFQNEAQLEKSRLLSDRFSAERPKGSFSTLEIQRTEQGDSAMYLCASSLWAGGLLDTQYFGPGTRLTVL.

This clone was detected once. V usage is TRBV29-1 and J usage is TRBJ2-7; TRBD1 matches 7 bases. V shed 2 bases, J shed 0 bases, and the junction held 7 bases outside the gene matches. Germline V CDR1 and CDR2: SQVTM, ANQGSEA. The CDR3 sequence is 15 residues long. In DNA, the CDR3 is TGCAGCGTTGAACTACCGGGACAGCGCTCCTACGAGCAGTACTTC. Translating it yields CSVELPGQRSYEQYF.

This clone was seen once. This chain connects TRBV7-2 to TRBJ1-1; 7 bases line up with TRBD1. V was clipped by 4 bases and J by 5 bases; unmatched bases: 10. The germline CDR1 and CDR2 sequences are SGHTA and FQGNSA. This CDR3 has 15 amino acids. CDR3 amino acids: CASSWRTQQGTEAFF. The CDR3, as DNA: TGTGCCAGCAGCTGGCGGACACAACAGGGGACTGAAGCTTTCTTT.

The rearrangement joins TRBV14 to TRBJ2-1; 12 bases align to TRBD2. The CDR3 is 16 residues long. J lost 6 bases, V lost 4 bases, and 7 bases had no gene match. CDR1 is SGHDN, CDR2 FVKESK, per germline. For the CDR3, the DNA is TGTGCCAGCAGCCCTCCGGGACTAGCGGGCCCCAATGAGCAGTTCTTC. Protein sequence: CASSPPGLAGPNEQFF. Full variable domain (missing parts from reference TRBV14 and TRBJ2-1): EAGVTQFPSHSVIEKGQTVTLRCDPISGHDNLYWYRRVMGKEIKFLLHFVKESKQDESGMPNNRFLAERTGGTYSTLKVQPAELEDSGVYFCASSPPGLAGPNEQFFGPGTRLTVL.

The rearrangement uses TRBV5-6 and TRBJ1-2, with D possibly TRBD1 on 5 matching bases. Germline V gene sequence: CDR1 SGHDT, CDR2 YYEEEE. The V gene lost 4 bases and the J gene lost 9 bases, with 13 bases spanning the gap. The CDR3 sequence is 12 residues long. CDR3 sequence (DNA): TGTGCCAGCAGCAAGGGGTACGGGAGCTACACCTTC. This gives the protein CASSKGYGSYTF.

CDR3 in amino acids: CASSPGNQPQHF. As DNA, the CDR3 is TGTGCCAGTAGCCCAGGCAATCAGCCCCAGCATTTT. The chain combines TRBV19 with TRBJ1-5; D call uncertain. This CDR3 spans 12 amino acids. The germline gives CDR1 LNHDA, CDR2 SQIVND (reference sequence). The V and J ends lost 6 bases and 2 bases respectively, with 5 bases between them.

CDR3 sequence (DNA): TGTGCCAGCAGTTACGGGCTGTTTGGAACTGAAGCTTTCTTT. Translating it yields CASSYGLFGTEAFF. This rearrangement joins TRBV6-5 to TRBJ1-1; the D is unclear. The CDR3 loop spans 14 amino acids. Trimming removed 2 bases at V and 5 bases at J, with 12 bases between. CDR1 MNHEY and CDR2 SVGAGI come from the germline V gene.

This clone was observed once. The chain is built from TRBV9 and TRBJ1-4; weak D call: TRBD1 (6 bases). Germline V gives CDR1 SGDLS, CDR2 YYNGEE. Trimming took 2 bases from V and 7 from J, leaving 12 bases between them. This CDR3 has 14 residues. CDR3 coding DNA: TGTGCCAGCAGCGTGGGCCTGGGGGCTGAAAAACTGTTTTTT. Its protein is CASSVGLGAEKLFF.